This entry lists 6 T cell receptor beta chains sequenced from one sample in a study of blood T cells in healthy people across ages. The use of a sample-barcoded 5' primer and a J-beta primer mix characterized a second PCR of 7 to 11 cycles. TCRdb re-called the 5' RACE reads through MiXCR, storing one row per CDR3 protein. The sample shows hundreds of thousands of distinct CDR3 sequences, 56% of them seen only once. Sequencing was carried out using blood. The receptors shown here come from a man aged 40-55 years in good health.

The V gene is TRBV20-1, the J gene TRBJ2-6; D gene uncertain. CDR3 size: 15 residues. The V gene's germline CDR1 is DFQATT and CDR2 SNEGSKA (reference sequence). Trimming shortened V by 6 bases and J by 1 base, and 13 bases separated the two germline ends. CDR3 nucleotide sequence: TGCAGTGCCCGCAGTTTCGGGTCTGGGGCCAACGTCCTGACTTTC. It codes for CSARSFGSGANVLTF.

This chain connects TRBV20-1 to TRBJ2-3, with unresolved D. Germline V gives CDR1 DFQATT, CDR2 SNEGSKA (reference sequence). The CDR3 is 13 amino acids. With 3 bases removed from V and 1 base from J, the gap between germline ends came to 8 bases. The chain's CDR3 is CSARRIGTDTQYF. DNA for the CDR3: TGCAGTGCTAGGAGAATCGGCACAGATACGCAGTATTTT.

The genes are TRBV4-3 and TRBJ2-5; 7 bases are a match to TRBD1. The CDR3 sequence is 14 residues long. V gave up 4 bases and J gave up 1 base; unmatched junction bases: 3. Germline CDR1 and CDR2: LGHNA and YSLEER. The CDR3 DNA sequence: TGCGCCAGCAGCCGGGGACAGTCCCAAGAGACCCAGTACTTC. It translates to CASSRGQSQETQYF.

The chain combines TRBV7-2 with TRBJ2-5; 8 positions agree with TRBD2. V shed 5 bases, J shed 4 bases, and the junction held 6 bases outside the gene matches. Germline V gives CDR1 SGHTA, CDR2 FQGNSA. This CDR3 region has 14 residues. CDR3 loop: CASSTSSGIETQYF. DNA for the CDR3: TGTGCCAGCAGCACTAGTAGCGGGATAGAGACCCAGTACTTC.

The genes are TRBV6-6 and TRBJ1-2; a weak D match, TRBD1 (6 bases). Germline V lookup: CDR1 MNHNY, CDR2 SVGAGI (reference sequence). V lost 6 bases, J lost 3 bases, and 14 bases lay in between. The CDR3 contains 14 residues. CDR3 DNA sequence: TGTGCCAGCAGCAATCTACAGGGCCACTATGGCTACACCTTC. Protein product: CASSNLQGHYGYTF.

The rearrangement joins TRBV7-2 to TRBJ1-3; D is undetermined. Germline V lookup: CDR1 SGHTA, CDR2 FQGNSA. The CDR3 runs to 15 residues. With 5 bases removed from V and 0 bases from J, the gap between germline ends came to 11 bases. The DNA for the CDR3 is TGTGCCAGCAGCGCGTACCGGGGCTCTGGAAACACCATATATTTT. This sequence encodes CASSAYRGSGNTIYF.